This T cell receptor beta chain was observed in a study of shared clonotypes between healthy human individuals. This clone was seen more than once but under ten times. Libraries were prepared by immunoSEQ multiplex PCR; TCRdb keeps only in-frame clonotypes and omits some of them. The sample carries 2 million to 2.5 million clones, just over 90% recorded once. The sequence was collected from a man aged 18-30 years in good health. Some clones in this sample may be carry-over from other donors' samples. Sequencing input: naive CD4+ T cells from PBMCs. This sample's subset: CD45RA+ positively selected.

CDR3 nucleotide sequence: TGTGCCAGCAGCCCCTCAGACAGGGGTTTCGTAACGGGGAACTACGAGCAGTACTTC. Its protein is CASSPSDRGFVTGNYEQYF. The chain links TRBV7-9 to TRBJ2-7; 8 bases map to TRBD1. CDR1 SEHNR and CDR2 FQNEAQ come from the germline V gene (reference sequence). Losses at the gene ends were 5 bases for V and 3 bases for J; bases not matched to a gene: 21. The CDR3 consists of 19 residues.